A selection of T cell receptor beta chains follows, all from one sample in a study of T cell changes during pregnancy in multiple sclerosis. This table comes from immunoSEQ multiplex PCR, and its TCRdb copy is limited to in-frame clones, with some not included. Among about 100,000 clones listed, over 80% were seen once. This specimen was peripheral blood, taken after pregnancy. The receptors were sampled from a female donor with multiple sclerosis, enrolled in a pregnancy study. Each CDR3 is given with its conserved first and last residue. D genes are given only for firm matches. Clone size appears in some rows only: once, few, many, or a class for an expanded clone.

j_call v_call clone_size d_call cdr3_nt cdr3_aa
TRBJ2-5 TRBV29-1 once TRBD2 TGCAGCGTCCATCAGGGAGCGGGAGTTCAGGAGACCCAGTACTTC CSVHQGAGVQETQYF
TRBJ1-5 TRBV21-1 . . TGTGCCAGTCCGGGGATCTCGGGTTATAGCAATCAGCCCCAGCATTTT CASPGISGYSNQPQHF
TRBJ1-2 TRBV27 . TRBD1 TGTGCCAGCAGTTTATCCCCGACAGGGCAGAACTCTGGCTACACCTTC CASSLSPTGQNSGYTF
TRBJ1-1 TRBV18 . . TGTGCCAGCTCACCGGTCGGAGGACGGAACACTGAAGCTTTCTTT CASSPVGGRNTEAFF
TRBJ2-1 TRBV27 . TRBD2 TGTGCCAGCAGCCCTGGGACTAGCGGGGCCAATGAGCAGTTCTTC CASSPGTSGANEQFF
TRBJ2-3 TRBV10-3 . . TGTGCCACTAGACTACCTAGCACAGATACGCAGTATTTT CATRLPSTDTQYF
TRBJ2-3 TRBV30 . . TGTGCCTGGAGTTCCGGGGACGCGGGGACAGATACGCAGTATTTT CAWSSGDAGTDTQYF
TRBJ2-7 TRBV5-4 . TRBD2 TGTGCCAGCAGCTGGGGACTACTGAACTACGAGCAGTACTTC CASSWGLLNYEQYF
TRBJ2-7 TRBV5-1 . TRBD2 TGCGCCAGCAGCTTGGTTTTGCGGGGGCCCGGTGATAGCGGGATAGACGTAGGCGAGCAGTACTTC CASSLVLRGPGDSGIDVGEQYF
TRBJ1-1 TRBV28 . . TGTGCCAGCAGTTTAATCCTAAACACTGAAGCTTTCTTT CASSLILNTEAFF
TRBJ2-5 TRBV29-1 . . TGCAGCGTTGCCCAGCGATTTCAAGAGACCCAGTACTTC CSVAQRFQETQYF
TRBJ2-5 TRBV11-3 . . TGTGCCAGCAGCAAGTGGGGGGGCCGCGAGACCCAGTACTTC CASSKWGGRETQYF
TRBJ2-7 TRBV6-6 . TRBD1 TGTGCCAGCAGTCCTAGGACAGGGACCTACGAGCAGTACTTC CASSPRTGTYEQYF
TRBJ2-4 TRBV5-1 . . TGCGCCAGCAGCTTGGGACAGCCAAACATTCAGTACTTC CASSLGQPNIQYF
TRBJ2-2 TRBV5-1 . TRBD1 TGCGCCAGCAGCTTCGCCGGGACAGGGGGGGAGCTGTTTTTT CASSFAGTGGELFF
TRBJ2-7 TRBV5-1 . . TGCGCCAGCAGCACGACAGGAAGCTACGAGCAGTACTTC CASSTTGSYEQYF